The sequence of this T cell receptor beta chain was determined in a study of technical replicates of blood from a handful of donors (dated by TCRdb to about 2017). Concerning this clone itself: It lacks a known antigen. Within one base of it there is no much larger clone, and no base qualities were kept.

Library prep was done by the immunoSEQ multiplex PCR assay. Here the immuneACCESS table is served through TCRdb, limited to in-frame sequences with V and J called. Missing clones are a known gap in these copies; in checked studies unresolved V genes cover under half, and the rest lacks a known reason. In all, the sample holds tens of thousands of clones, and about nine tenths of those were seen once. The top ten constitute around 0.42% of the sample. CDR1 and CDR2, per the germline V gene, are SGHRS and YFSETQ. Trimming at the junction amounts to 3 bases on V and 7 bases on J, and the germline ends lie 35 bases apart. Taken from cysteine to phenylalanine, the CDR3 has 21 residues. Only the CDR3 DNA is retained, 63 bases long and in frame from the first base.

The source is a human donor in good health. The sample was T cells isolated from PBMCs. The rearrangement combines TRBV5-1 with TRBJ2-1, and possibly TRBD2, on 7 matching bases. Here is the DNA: TGCGCCAGCAGCTCAGGACTAGGGGGACACTCCACTCAAATTCATAGGAATGAGCAGTTCTTC. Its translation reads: CASSSGLGGHSTQIHRNEQFF.